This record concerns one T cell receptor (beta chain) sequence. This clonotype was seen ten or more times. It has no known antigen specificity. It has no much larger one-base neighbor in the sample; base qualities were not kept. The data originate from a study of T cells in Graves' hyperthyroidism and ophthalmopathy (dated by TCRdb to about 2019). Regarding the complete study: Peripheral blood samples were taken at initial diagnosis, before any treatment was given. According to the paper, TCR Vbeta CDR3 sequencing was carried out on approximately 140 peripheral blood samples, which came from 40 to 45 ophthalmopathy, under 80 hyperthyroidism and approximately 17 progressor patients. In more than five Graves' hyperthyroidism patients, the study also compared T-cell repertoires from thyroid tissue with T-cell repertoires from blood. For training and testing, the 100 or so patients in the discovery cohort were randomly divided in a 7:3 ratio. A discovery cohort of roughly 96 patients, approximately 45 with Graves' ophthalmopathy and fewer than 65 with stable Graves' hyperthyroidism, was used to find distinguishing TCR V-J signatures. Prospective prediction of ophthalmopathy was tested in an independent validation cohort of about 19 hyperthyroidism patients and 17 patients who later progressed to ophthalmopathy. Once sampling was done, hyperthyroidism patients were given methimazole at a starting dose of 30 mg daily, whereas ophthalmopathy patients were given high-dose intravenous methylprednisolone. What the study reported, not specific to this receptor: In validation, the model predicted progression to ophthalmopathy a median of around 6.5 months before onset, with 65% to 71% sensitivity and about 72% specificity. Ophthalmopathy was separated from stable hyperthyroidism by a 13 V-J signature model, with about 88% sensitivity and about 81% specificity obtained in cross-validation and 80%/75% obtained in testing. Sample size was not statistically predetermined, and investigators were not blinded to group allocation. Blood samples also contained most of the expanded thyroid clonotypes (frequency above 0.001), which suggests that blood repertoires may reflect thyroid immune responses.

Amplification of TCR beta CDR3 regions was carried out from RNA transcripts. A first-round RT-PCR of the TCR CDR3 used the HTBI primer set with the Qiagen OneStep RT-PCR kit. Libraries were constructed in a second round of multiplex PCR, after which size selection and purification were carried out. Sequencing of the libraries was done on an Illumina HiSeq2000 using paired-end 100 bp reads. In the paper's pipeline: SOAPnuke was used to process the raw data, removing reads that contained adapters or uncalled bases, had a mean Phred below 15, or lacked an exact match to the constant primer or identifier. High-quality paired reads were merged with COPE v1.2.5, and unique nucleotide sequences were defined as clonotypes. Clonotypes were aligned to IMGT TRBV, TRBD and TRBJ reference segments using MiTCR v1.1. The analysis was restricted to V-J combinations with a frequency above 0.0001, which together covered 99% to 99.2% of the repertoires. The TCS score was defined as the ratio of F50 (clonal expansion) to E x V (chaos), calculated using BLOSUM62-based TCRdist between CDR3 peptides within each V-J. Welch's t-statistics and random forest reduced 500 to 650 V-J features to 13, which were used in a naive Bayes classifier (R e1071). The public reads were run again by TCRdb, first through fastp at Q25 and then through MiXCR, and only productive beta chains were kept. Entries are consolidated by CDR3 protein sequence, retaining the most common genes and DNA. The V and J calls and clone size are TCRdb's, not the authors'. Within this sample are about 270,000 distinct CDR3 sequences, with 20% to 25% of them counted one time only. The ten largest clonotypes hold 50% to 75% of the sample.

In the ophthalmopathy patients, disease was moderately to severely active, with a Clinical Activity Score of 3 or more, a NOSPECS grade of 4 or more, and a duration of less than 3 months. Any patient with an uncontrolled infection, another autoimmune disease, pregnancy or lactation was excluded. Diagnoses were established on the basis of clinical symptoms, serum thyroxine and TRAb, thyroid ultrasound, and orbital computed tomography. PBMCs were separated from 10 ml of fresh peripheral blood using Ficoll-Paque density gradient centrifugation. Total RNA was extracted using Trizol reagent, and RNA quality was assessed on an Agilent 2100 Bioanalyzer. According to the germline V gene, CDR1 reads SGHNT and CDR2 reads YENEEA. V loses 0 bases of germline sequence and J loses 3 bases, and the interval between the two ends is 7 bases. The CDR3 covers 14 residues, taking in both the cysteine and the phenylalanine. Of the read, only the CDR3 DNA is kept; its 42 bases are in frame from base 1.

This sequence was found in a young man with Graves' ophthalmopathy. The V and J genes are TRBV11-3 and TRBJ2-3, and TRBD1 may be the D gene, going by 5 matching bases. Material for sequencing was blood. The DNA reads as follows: TGTGCCAGCAGCTTAGAAGGGGCGACAGATACGCAGTATTTT. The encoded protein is CASSLEGATDTQYF.